This T cell receptor (beta chain) was captured by sequencing in a study of read filtering for tumor transcriptome and immune sequencing. Turning to the study itself: DNase treatment preceded whole-transcriptome library preparation. Per sample, TCR-region reads ranged about 4 to 10.27 million by IR-seq, roughly 75 to 1,400 by RNA-seq.

This clonotype was counted ten times or more. Its antigen is currently unknown. Per the germline V gene, CDR1 is LGHNA and CDR2 is YNFKEQ. V shed 1 base and J shed 6 bases, with 12 bases lying between them. The CDR3 has 15 residues. Findings and caveats of the study: RNA-seq captured clonotypes less deeply and reliably than IR-seq. Approximately 80% of IR-seq clonotypes had one read, totaling about 3.3% of reads; RNA-seq: 74.6% and 44.6%.

From approximately 430 ng of RNA, a library with molecular barcoded alpha/delta and beta/gamma adaptors was made. Using its own MiXCR run on the reads, TCRdb lists one record per CDR3 protein. The sample includes about 9,100 distinct CDR3 sequences, 16% of them seen just once. Sequencing used a population of CD138-negative cells sorted from bone marrow. This TCR derives from a donor aged 40 or over with multiple myeloma. The rearrangement uses TRBV4-2 and TRBJ1-4; perhaps TRBD1 as D (6 bases). The CDR3 DNA reads TGTGCCAGCAGCCAAGGTTCAAGGGGGGATGAAAAACTGTTTTTT. Its translation is CASSQGSRGDEKLFF.